The T cell receptor (beta chain) under discussion was sequenced for a study of blood T cell repertoires in COVID-19. As for the study in general: COVID-19 samples, acute and convalescent, were from the United States, Italy and Spain.

The germline V gene encodes CDR1 KGHDR and CDR2 SFDVKD. This CDR3 region has 14 residues. The trim removed 3 bases at V and 6 bases at J, leaving 3 bases unmatched. The repertoire was sequenced with immunoSEQ multiplex PCR; TCRdb's copy has only in-frame clones and lacks some. Of approximately 200,000 clones in the sample, around 90% were seen once. Points on this clone: The sample has other DNA sequences that encode this CDR3 too.

Seattle's cohort entered during active infection and was followed longitudinally. This clonotype originated in a man younger than 40 with COVID-19, enrolled during active disease. Input material: peripheral blood. The chain recombines TRBV24-1 with TRBJ1-2, with 10 nucleotides matching TRBD1. CDR3 loop: CATSDPGTGDGYTF. In DNA form, the CDR3 reads TGTGCCACCAGTGATCCTGGGACAGGGGATGGCTACACCTTC.